This record looks at one TCR beta chain sequence and its context. This specimen comes from a study of blood T cell repertoires in COVID-19. Sequencing was performed with immunoSEQ multiplex PCR; in TCRdb, only in-frame clones are kept and a portion is missing. In the table there are approximately 240,000 clones, over 75% of which are singletons. Trimming removed 2 bases from V and 1 base from J, with 18 bases in between. The CDR3 covers 18 residues. Germline CDR1 reads KGHSH; CDR2 reads LQKENI. This sequence was found in a woman aged 18-29 years in a cohort exposed to, infected with or recovered from COVID-19 (not recorded which). The specimen sequenced was PBMCs or T cells enriched from blood (not recorded which). The chain is built from TRBV18 and TRBJ1-5; D is perhaps TRBD1 (6 bases). As DNA, the CDR3 is TGTGCCAGCTCACCAGCCGACAGGTCAACTGGGAGCAATCAGCCCCAGCATTTT. Its protein is CASSPADRSTGSNQPQHF. Full variable domain (rest looked up from reference TRBV18 and TRBJ1-5): NAGVMQNPRHLVRRRGQEARLRCSPMKGHSHVYWYRQLPEEGLKFMVYLQKENIIDESGMPKERFSAEFPKEGPSILRIQQVVRGDSAAYFCASSPADRSTGSNQPQHFGDGTRLSIL.